The table lists the clone carrying this TCR beta chain with many counts. Its antigen is still unknown. Trimming took 0 bases from V and 2 from J; bases not matched to a gene: 7. The CDR3 is made up of 18 amino acids. Germline V gene sequence: CDR1 SGHRS, CDR2 YFSETQ. This sample stems from a study of breast tumors, draining lymph nodes, adjacent tissues. Study observations and caveats: Data only fit, rather than demonstrated, lymph node origin of most tumor T cells. Tumor TCR diversity was below lymph nodes but above nontumor tissue.

In TCRdb, the multiplex PCR reads were re-called with MiXCR into one record per CDR3 protein. The data show about 100,000 distinct CDR3 sequences, less than 25% seen once. Axillary draining lymph nodes of breast cancer patients supplied the node samples. The V call is TRBV5-1, the J call TRBJ2-1; 11 nucleotides align to TRBD2. The sample taken for sequencing was axillary lymph node tissue. This sequence originates from a female donor with breast cancer. Some clones in this sample may be carry-over from other donors' samples. The CDR3 nucleotides are TGCGCCAGCAGCTTGGATGGTAGCGGGAGGGCCGCCTACAATGAGCAGTTCTTC. This encodes CASSLDGSGRAAYNEQFF.